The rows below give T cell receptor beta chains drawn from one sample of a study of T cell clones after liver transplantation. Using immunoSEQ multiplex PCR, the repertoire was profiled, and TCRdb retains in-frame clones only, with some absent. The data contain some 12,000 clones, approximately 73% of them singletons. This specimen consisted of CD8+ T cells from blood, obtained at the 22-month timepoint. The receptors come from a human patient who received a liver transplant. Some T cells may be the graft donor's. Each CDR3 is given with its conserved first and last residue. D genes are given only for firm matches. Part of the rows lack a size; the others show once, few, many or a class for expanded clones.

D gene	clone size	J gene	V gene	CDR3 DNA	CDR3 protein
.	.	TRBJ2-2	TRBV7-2	TGTGCCAGCAGCTTGCTGGGGGGGAACACCGGGGAGCTGTTTTTT	CASSLLGGNTGELFF
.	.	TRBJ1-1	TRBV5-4	TGTGCCAGCAGCCCCTCGGTGACCAACACTGAAGCTTTCTTT	CASSPSVTNTEAFF
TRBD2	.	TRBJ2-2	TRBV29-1	TGCAGCGTTACTAGCGGAGACTCTCGCAACACCGGGGAGCTGTTTTTT	CSVTSGDSRNTGELFF
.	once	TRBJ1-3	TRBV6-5	TGTGCCAGCAGTTATGACATAGGTGGAAACACCATATATTTT	CASSYDIGGNTIYF
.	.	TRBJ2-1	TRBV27	TGTGCCAGCCTAACACCGTACAATGAGCAGTTCTTC	CASLTPYNEQFF
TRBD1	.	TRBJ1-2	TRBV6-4	TGTGCCAGCAGTTACTCGACAGGACAGGGGAATGGCTACACCTTC	CASSYSTGQGNGYTF
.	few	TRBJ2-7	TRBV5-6	TGTGCCAGCAGCTCCCCGGGACTCAAGACCGGATACGAGCAGTACTTC	CASSSPGLKTGYEQYF
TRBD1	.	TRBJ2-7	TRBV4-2	TGTGCCAGCAGCCTCGAGGCAGGGGGCACCTACGAGCAGTACTTC	CASSLEAGGTYEQYF
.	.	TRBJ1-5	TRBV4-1	TGCGCCAGCAGCCAGTTGGGTTATAGCAATCAGCCCCAGCATTTT	CASSQLGYSNQPQHF
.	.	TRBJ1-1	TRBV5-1	TGCGCCAGCAGCCTCGGACGGACCGAGGCTTTCTTT	CASSLGRTEAFF
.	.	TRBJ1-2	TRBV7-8	TGTGCCAGCAGCTTAGCCGACGGGGGCTATGGCTACACCTTC	CASSLADGGYGYTF
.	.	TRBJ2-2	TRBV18	TGTGCCAGCTCACCCCGGTTCATCGGGGAGCTGTTTTTT	CASSPRFIGELFF
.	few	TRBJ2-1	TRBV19	TGTGCCAGTAGCCAGGACTTCTCCTTCAGCTCCTACAATGAGCAGTTCTTC	CASSQDFSFSSYNEQFF
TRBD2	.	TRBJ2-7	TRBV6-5	TGTGCCAGCAGTTACGGGGGAGGGCCGGGTCTTGACGAGCAGTACTTC	CASSYGGGPGLDEQYF
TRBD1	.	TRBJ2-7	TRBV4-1	TGCGCCAGCAGCCCTGGGACAGGGTTCAGCGAGCAGTACTTC	CASSPGTGFSEQYF
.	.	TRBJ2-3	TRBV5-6	TGTGCCAGCAGCTTGGGACAAACCACAGATACGCAGTATTTT	CASSLGQTTDTQYF
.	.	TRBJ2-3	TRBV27	TGTGCCAGCAGTCTCCGGTCCACAGATACGCAGTATTTT	CASSLRSTDTQYF
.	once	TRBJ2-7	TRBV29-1	TGCAGCGTGTGGACACGCTCCTACGAGCAGTACTTC	CSVWTRSYEQYF
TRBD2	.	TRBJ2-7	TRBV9	TGTGCCAGCAGCGAGGGCGGCGGGGGGGCCAACGAGCAGTACTTC	CASSEGGGGANEQYF
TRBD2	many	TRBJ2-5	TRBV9	TGTGCCAGCAGCGGCCTTACTAGCGGGGAGACCCAGTACTTC	CASSGLTSGETQYF
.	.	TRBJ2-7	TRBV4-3	TGCGCCAGCAGCCAGAGCTTGTCCTACGAGCAGTACTTC	CASSQSLSYEQYF
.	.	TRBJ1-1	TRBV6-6	TGTGCCAGCAGTTACCCCGTCGGGAATAACACTGAAGCTTTCTTT	CASSYPVGNNTEAFF
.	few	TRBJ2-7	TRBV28	TGTGCCAGCAGTTCTCCCGGGACCGAGAGCTCCTACGAGCAGTACTTC	CASSSPGTESSYEQYF
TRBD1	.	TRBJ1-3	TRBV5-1	TGCGCCAGCAGCTATACCGGGACAGGGGGCAACTCTGGAAACACCATATATTTT	CASSYTGTGGNSGNTIYF
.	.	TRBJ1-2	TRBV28	TGTGCCAGCAGTCCCCCCGGGTATGGCTACACCTTC	CASSPPGYGYTF
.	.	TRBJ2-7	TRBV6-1	TGTGCCAGCAGTGGCCTAAGATTCTCCTACGAGCAGTACTTC	CASSGLRFSYEQYF
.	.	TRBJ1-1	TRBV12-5	TGTGCTAGTGATGTCCCGAGCGGCACTGAAGCTTTCTTT	CASDVPSGTEAFF
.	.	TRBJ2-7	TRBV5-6	TGTGCCAGCAGCTTGGCGGGGGCAGGGGCCTACGAGCAGTACTTC	CASSLAGAGAYEQYF
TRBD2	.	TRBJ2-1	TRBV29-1	TGCAGCGTTGTATTGGCGGGAGTTAGTTTCGTTGAGCAGTTCTTC	CSVVLAGVSFVEQFF
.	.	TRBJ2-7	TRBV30	TGTGCCTGGAGACTGACTGCTACCTACGAGCAGTACTTC	CAWRLTATYEQYF
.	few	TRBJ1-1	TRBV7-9	TGTGCCAGCAGCGAGGGGTCCGTGAACACTGAAGCTTTCTTT	CASSEGSVNTEAFF
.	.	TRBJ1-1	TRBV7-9	TGTGCCAGCAGCTTAGAAGCGACAGCGGAGAACACTGAAGCTTTCTTT	CASSLEATAENTEAFF
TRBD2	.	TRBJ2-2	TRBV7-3	TGTGCCAGCAGCTTAACGTCGCTAGCGGGGGGAATCACCGGGGAGCTGTTTTTT	CASSLTSLAGGITGELFF
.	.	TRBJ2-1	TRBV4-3	TGCGCCAGCAGTTTATACCGGGACTCGAGGGGGAATGAGCAGTTCTTC	CASSLYRDSRGNEQFF
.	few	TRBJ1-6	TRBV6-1	TGTGCCAGCAGTGAAAGCCGGAGGGAAAACCTCCACTTT	CASSESRRENLHF
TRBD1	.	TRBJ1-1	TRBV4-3	TGCGCCAGCAGCCAAGATAGGGGGACAGGGAACACTGAAGCTTTCTTT	CASSQDRGTGNTEAFF
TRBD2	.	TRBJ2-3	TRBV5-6	TGTGCCAGCAGCTTGCGTTTTATTAGCGGGAGGGCTAATACGCAGTATTTT	CASSLRFISGRANTQYF
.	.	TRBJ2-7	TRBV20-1	TGCAGTGCTCCCGCGCCCTACGAGCAGTACTTC	CSAPAPYEQYF
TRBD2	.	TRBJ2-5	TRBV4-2	TGTGCCAGCAGCCCTGGCGAGTCGACTAGCGGGAGTGTAGAAGAGACCCAGTACTTC	CASSPGESTSGSVEETQYF
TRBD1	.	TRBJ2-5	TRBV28	TGTGCCAGCAGTTTAGGACAGGGGGCTAGGGAGACCCAGTACTTC	CASSLGQGARETQYF
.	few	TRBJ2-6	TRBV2	TGTGCCAGCAGTGAAGCGATTTCTGGGGCCAACGTCCTGACTTTC	CASSEAISGANVLTF
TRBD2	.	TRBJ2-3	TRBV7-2	TGTGCCAGCAGCTTAGTTAGGGCTAGCGGGGAAGATACGCAGTATTTT	CASSLVRASGEDTQYF
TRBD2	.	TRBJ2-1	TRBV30	TGTGCCTGGAGTGGAGTGACTAGCGGGAGCTCCTACAATGAGCAGTTCTTC	CAWSGVTSGSSYNEQFF
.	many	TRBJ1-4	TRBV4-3	TGCGCCAGCAGCCAAGAAGTGGGGGAGGGGAAAAAACTGTTTTTT	CASSQEVGEGKKLFF
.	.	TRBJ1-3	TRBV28	TGTGCCAGCAGTTTGTCAACAGGATGGGGAAACACCATATATTTT	CASSLSTGWGNTIYF
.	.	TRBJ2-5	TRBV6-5	TGTGCCAGCATGTATGGGGGGGCCGAAGGAGAGACCCAGTACTTC	CASMYGGAEGETQYF
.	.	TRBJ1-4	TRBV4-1	TGCGCCAGCCAGATTGGGCCTGCAACTAATGAAAAACTGTTTTTT	CASQIGPATNEKLFF
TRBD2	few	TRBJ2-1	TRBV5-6	TGTGCCAGCAGCTTGGGAGCGGGAGCGGGGTACAATGAGCAGTTCTTC	CASSLGAGAGYNEQFF
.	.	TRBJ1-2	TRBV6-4	TGTGCCAGCGGCAGGGGAGGAGGCTACACCTTC	CASGRGGGYTF
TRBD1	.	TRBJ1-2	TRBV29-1	TGCAGCGCCGGACAGGGGGCCGTGAACTATGGCTACACCTTC	CSAGQGAVNYGYTF
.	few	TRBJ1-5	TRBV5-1	TGCGCCAGCAGCCTCTGGGGGGCCAAGAATCAGCCCCAGCATTTT	CASSLWGAKNQPQHF
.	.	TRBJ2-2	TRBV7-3	TGTGCCAGCAGTTCGACAGCCGCGAACACCGGGGAGCTGTTTTTT	CASSSTAANTGELFF
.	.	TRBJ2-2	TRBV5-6	TGTGCCAGCAGCTTGGTCGGGGTCGGCACCGGGGAGCTGTTTTTT	CASSLVGVGTGELFF
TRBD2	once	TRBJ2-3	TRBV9	TGTGCCAGCAGCCTCTCTATAGGAGCGGGAGAGTCAGATACGCAGTATTTT	CASSLSIGAGESDTQYF
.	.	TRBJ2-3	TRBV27	TGTGCCAGCAGTTTATCGCCCCCACAGTATTTT	CASSLSPPQYF
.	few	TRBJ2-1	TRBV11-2	TGTGCCAGCAGCTCTGGGCGGGGATACAATGAGCAGTTCTTC	CASSSGRGYNEQFF
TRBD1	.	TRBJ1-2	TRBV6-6	TGTGCCAGCTCAAGGCAGGGGGGGCATAACTATGGCTACACCTTC	CASSRQGGHNYGYTF
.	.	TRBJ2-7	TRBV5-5	TGTGCCAGCAGTCCAGGGTCCGAGCAGTACTTC	CASSPGSEQYF
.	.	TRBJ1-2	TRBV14	TGTGCCAGCAGCGCCCGACCTCACCTTAACTATGGCTACACCTTC	CASSARPHLNYGYTF
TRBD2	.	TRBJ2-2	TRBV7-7	TGTGCCAGCAGCTCGAACAGTCATCCGGGGGGCACCGGGGAGCTGTTTTTT	CASSSNSHPGGTGELFF